This T cell receptor (beta chain) was profiled in a study of CD8 T cells in Susac syndrome. Sequencing targeted TCR beta in T cells from blood (CD8+ and CD4+). Relapsing-remitting disease, either stable or active, was present in the treatment-naive patients who were the multiple sclerosis controls. V shed 4 bases and J 3 bases; nucleotides not matched to a gene: 7. The CDR3 is made up of 16 amino acids. After extraction with the RNeasy kit, 0.5 to 1 ug of the RNA was reverse transcribed using random hexamers. Coverage of TCR beta CDR3 amplification by immunoSEQ multiplex PCR extended to 54 Vbeta and 13 Jbeta. TCRdb redid the calling of the immunoSEQ multiplex PCR reads with MiXCR, one entry per CDR3 protein. The sample consists of around 200,000 distinct CDR3 sequences, nearly 97% of them appearing once.

The chain couples TRBV12-3 or TRBV12-4 to TRBJ1-4; TRBD1 agrees at 8 bases. The material sequenced was CD4+ T cells from PBMCs. The sequence came from a human donor with multiple sclerosis. The CDR3, as DNA: TGTGCCAGCAGTTCGCCTCGGGACAGGTCTAATGAAAAACTGTTTTTT. Translating gives CASSSPRDRSNEKLFF.